Here is one T cell receptor (beta chain) with its context. Its cognate antigen is unknown. Input was 2 to 2.5 ug genomic DNA, or all available if less. Sequencing used immunoSEQ multiplex PCR; TCRdb keeps in-frame clones, though not all of them. Of roughly 60,000 clones listed, 86% are singletons. Time point in this sample: after dendritic cell vaccination, including at tumor progression/relapse. This sample is drawn from a study of glioma-infiltrating T cells after dendritic cell vaccination. The wider study: Treatment, given 2003 to 2012, was autologous tumor lysate-pulsed dendritic cell vaccination. Autologous tumor lysate was loaded overnight onto monocyte-derived dendritic cells grown less than 8 days with IL-4 and GM-CSF.

Study-level points and caveats: Higher TCR clonality did not directly relate to longer survival.

The sequencing used blood, collected after dendritic cell vaccination. This clonotype was sampled from a human donor with glioblastoma.

The CDR3 here is CASSQERGWRDEQFF. The CDR3, as DNA: TGCGCCAGCAGCCAAGAGAGAGGGTGGAGGGATGAGCAGTTCTTC. The chain combines TRBV4-3 with TRBJ2-1; D possibly corresponds to TRBD2 (6 bases). V was trimmed by 0 bases and J by 8 bases, leaving 14 bases between them. The CDR3 runs 15 residues. The germline gives CDR1 LGHNA, CDR2 YSLEER.